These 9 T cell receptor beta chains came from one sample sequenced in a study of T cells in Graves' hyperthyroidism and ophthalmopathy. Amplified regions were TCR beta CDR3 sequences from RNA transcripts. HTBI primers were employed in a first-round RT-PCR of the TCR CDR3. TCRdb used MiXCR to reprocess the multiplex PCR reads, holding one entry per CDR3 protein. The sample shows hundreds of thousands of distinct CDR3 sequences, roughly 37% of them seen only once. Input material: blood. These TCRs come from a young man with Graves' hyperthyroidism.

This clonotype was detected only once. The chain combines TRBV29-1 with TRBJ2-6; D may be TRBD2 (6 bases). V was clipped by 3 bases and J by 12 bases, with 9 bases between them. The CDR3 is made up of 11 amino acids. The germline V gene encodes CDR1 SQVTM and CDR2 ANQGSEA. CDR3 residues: CSVETGAVLTF. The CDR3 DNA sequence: TGCAGCGTTGAGACGGGAGCCGTCCTGACTTTC.

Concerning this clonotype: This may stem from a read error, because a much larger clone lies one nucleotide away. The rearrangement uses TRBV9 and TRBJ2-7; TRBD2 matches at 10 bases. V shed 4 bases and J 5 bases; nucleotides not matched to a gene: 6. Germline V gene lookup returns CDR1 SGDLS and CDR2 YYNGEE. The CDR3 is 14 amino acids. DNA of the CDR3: TGTGCCAGCAGCCGGACTAGCGGAGGACACGAGCAGTACTTC. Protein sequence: CASSRTSGGHEQYF.

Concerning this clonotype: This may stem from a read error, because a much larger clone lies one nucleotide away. The CDR3 loop reads CASSITSGDSPLHF. The CDR3 region has the DNA TGTGCCAGTAGTATCACATCGGGGGATTCACCCCTCCACTTT. V usage is TRBV19 and J usage is TRBJ1-6; a possible D gene is TRBD1 (5 bases). V dropped 3 bases and J dropped 8 bases, with 11 bases sitting between them. Germline loops: CDR1 LNHDA, CDR2 SQIVND (reference sequence). The length of the CDR3 is 14 residues.

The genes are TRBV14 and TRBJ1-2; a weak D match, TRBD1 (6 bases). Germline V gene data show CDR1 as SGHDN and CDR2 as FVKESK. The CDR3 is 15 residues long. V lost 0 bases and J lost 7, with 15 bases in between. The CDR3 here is CASSQDGRGEFGYTF. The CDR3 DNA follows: TGTGCCAGCAGCCAAGATGGGAGGGGGGAATTTGGCTACACCTTC.

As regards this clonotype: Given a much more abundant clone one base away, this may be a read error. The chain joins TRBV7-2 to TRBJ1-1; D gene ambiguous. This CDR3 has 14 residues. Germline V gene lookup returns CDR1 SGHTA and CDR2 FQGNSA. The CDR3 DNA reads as TGTGCCAGTAGTTCGCCTTACGCGTTAGCTGAAGCTTCCTTT. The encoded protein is CASSSPYALAEASF.

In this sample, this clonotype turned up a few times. CDR3 sequence reads: CASNPGFMNTGELFF. The CDR3 DNA sequence: TGCGCCAGCAACCCAGGGTTTATGAACACCGGGGAGCTGTTTTTT. The chain carries TRBV10-1 and TRBJ2-2; the D gene is possibly TRBD1 (5 bases). Trimming removed 7 bases at V and 1 base at J, with 13 bases between. Germline loops: CDR1 WNHNN, CDR2 SYGVQD (reference sequence). CDR3 size: 15 residues.

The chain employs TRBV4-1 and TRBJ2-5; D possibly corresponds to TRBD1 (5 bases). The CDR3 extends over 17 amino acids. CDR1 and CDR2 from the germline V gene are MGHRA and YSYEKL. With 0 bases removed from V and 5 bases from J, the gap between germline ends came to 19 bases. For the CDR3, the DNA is TGCGCCAGCAGCCAAGAAGGGGTTAGAGGTGGATGGGAGACCCAGTACTTC. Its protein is CASSQEGVRGGWETQYF.

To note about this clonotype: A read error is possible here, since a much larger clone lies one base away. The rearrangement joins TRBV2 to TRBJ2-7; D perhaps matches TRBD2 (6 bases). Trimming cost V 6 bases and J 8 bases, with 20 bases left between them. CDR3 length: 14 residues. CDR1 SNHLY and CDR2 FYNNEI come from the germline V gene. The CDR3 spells CASSPFGGNDKQYF. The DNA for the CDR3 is TGTGCCAGCAGCCCCTTTGGCGGGAACGACAAGCAGTACTTC.

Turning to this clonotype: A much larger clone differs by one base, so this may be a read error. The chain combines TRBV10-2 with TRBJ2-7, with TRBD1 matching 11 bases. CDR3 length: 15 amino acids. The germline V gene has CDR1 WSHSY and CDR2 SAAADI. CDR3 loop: CASSETRDRGYERYF. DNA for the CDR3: TGCGCCAGCAGTGAGACTCGGGACAGGGGGTACGAGCGGTACTTC.